Given below is one T cell receptor beta chain in context. Other nucleotide sequences from this sample produce the same CDR3. As handled by the study authors: Quantification of nucleated cells was approximated via reference gene primer amplification. The repertoire was sequenced with immunoSEQ multiplex PCR; TCRdb's copy has only in-frame clones and lacks some. V and J calls and clone size are given by that table; D and trimming were obtained from the DNA. Among about 220,000 clones listed, around 83% were seen once. The sample is drawn from a study of blood T cell repertoires in COVID-19. For the study at large: The samples span acute and convalescent COVID-19 from the United States, Italy and Spain. Sources were T cells, B-cell-depleted T cells, or PBMCs; the material itself was cDNA or gDNA.

The CDR3 has 11 residues. In germline, CDR1 is SQVTM, CDR2 ANQGSEA. Trimming took off 6 bases at V and 4 bases at J, with 9 bases between the two ends. This TCR came from a middle-aged man who had recovered from COVID-19. The sequenced sample was peripheral blood. This chain connects TRBV29-1 to TRBJ1-1; weak D call: TRBD1 (5 bases). The CDR3 protein is CSVGGGTEAFF. DNA for the CDR3: TGCAGCGTCGGGGGGGGCACTGAAGCTTTCTTT.